The 20 T cell receptor beta chains given below trace back to one sample, sequenced in a study of blood T cells in healthy people across ages. A second PCR of roughly 7 to 11 cycles used a sample-barcoded 5' primer and a J-beta primer mix. Using its own MiXCR run on the 5' RACE reads, TCRdb lists one record per CDR3 protein. The data show 1.5 million to 2 million distinct CDR3 sequences, with approximately 50% seen just once and approximately 2.1% held by the top ten. Sequencing was done on a sample of blood. Source of these receptors: a woman in her 40s in good health.

A few counts support this clonotype. The gene calls are TRBV7-9 and TRBJ1-2; 8 nucleotides align to TRBD1. V was pared by 0 bases and J by 4 bases, with 4 bases of the junction left unmatched. Germline CDR1 is SEHNR and CDR2 is FQNEAQ (reference sequence). The CDR3 is 15 residues long. CDR3 DNA sequence: TGTGCCAGCAGCTTAGCGGGACAGGAGCTCTATGGCTACACCTTC. This gives the protein CASSLAGQELYGYTF.

The gene calls are TRBV7-9 and TRBJ2-5; D gene ambiguous. V was cut by 8 bases and J by 2 bases, with 12 bases left in between. Germline-derived CDR1 and CDR2 are SEHNR and FQNEAQ (reference sequence). The CDR3 totals 13 residues. CDR3 in DNA: TGTGCCAGCCAGGCGGCAGTACAAGAGACCCAGTACTTC. This translates into CASQAAVQETQYF.

This clonotype occurred once. One end of the junction fails to match germline, which may point to a read error. The chain is built from TRBV12-3 or TRBV12-4 and TRBJ2-4; D is possibly TRBD1 (6 bases). The CDR3 is made up of 14 amino acids. The CDR3 sequence: CASSPERSRDIRYF. The CDR3, as DNA: TGTGCCAGCAGCCCCGAGAGGAGCAGGGACATTCGGTACTTC.

This chain links TRBV6-1 with TRBJ2-7; D is undetermined. Germline V gene data show CDR1 as MNHNS and CDR2 as SASEGT. The CDR3 is 12 residues long. The germline V and J ends were trimmed by 7 bases and 6 bases, with 13 bases remaining between them. This CDR3 reads CASTRSGREQYF. The CDR3 nucleotides are TGTGCCAGCACTAGATCAGGCCGCGAGCAGTACTTC.

This clonotype was found many times. The gene calls are TRBV11-2 and TRBJ2-1; 10 bases map to TRBD2. Germline V CDR1 and CDR2: SGHAT, FQNNGV. V was clipped by 3 bases and J by 7 bases; unmatched bases: 12. This CDR3 has 17 residues. CDR3 DNA: TGTGCCAGCAGCTTCCTAATCAGCGGGGGGGCAAGAAATGAGCAGTTCTTC. Translation gives CASSFLISGGARNEQFF.

This clonotype was observed a few times. The chain links TRBV6-2 or TRBV6-3 to TRBJ2-7; D may be TRBD1 (5 bases). V lost 2 bases, J lost 0 bases, and 11 bases lay in between. From germline, CDR1 is MNHEY and CDR2 SVGEGT. The CDR3 runs 15 residues. The CDR3 loop is CASSYDSASSYEQYF. The CDR3 DNA reads TGTGCCAGCAGTTACGACAGCGCTAGCTCCTACGAGCAGTACTTC.

The count of this clonotype is one. The rearrangement links TRBV19 to TRBJ2-1; 15 bases match TRBD2. Germline V CDR1 and CDR2: LNHDA, SQIVND (reference sequence). Trimming took 5 bases from V and 10 from J; bases not matched to a gene: 3. This CDR3 is 14 amino acids long. CDR3 nucleotides: TGTGCCAGTAGTGTCGGGACTAGCGGGGGGGAGCAGTTCTTC. Encoded protein: CASSVGTSGGEQFF.

This clonotype came up many times. V is TRBV6-1 and J is TRBJ1-2; 7 nucleotides match TRBD1. CDR3 length equals 13 residues. CDR1 and CDR2 (germline): MNHNS, SASEGT. With 5 bases clipped from V and 2 bases from J, the junction kept 2 bases outside the gene matches. In DNA, the CDR3 is TGTGCCAGCAGTAAGACAGGGAACTATGGCTACACCTTC. The encoded protein is CASSKTGNYGYTF.

This clonotype was seen only a few times. The chain couples TRBV12-3 or TRBV12-4 to TRBJ1-6, with TRBD1 identical over 9 bases. The V gene end was trimmed by 4 bases and the J gene end by 7 bases; junction bases not matched to a gene: 5. The CDR3 is 15 amino acids. Here the CDR3 reads CASSSGTGRNSPLHF. CDR3 in DNA: TGTGCCAGCAGTTCGGGGACAGGGAGGAATTCACCCCTCCACTTT.

This clonotype was seen at least ten times. The CDR3 region is CASSLGTGGLYEQYF. The CDR3 DNA reads as TGCGCCAGCAGCCTCGGGACAGGGGGCCTATACGAGCAGTACTTC. The chain employs TRBV4-3 and TRBJ2-7, with 12 bases that match TRBD1. Germline V gene sequence: CDR1 LGHNA, CDR2 YSLEER. V gave up 4 bases and J gave up 4 bases; unmatched junction bases: 5. The length of the CDR3 is 15 residues.

The chain is built from TRBV14 and TRBJ1-2, with D perhaps matching TRBD1 (5 bases). V gave up 4 bases and J gave up 2 bases, with 11 bases separating them. The CDR3 sequence is 14 residues long. CDR1 SGHDN and CDR2 FVKESK come from the germline V gene. The CDR3: CASSRDGWNYGYTF. As DNA, the CDR3 is TGTGCCAGCAGCCGGGACGGATGGAACTATGGCTACACCTTC.

This clonotype has only a few counts. The J gene is TRBJ2-5, the V gene TRBV6-5; TRBD2 aligns across 9 bases. V shed 6 bases, J shed 4 bases, and the junction held 3 bases outside the gene matches. The germline V gene has CDR1 MNHEY and CDR2 SVGAGI. The CDR3 consists of 13 residues. CDR3 residues: CASRAGGRETQYF. Here the CDR3 DNA reads TGTGCCAGCAGGGCGGGGGGGCGAGAGACCCAGTACTTC.

On this clonotype: It is likely a read error, because the conserved phenylalanine at the end of the CDR3 is missing. This rearrangement joins TRBV6-5 to TRBJ2-5; 8 nucleotides agree with TRBD1. CDR1 MNHEY and CDR2 SVGAGI come from the germline V gene. The ends lost 6 bases at V and 5 bases at J; junction bases unmatched: 11. The CDR3 runs 15 residues. CDR3 sequence reads: CASSHGLDRAETQYS. The CDR3 region has the DNA TGTGCCAGCAGCCACGGCCTGGACAGGGCGGAGACCCAGTACTCC.

This chain connects TRBV5-8 to TRBJ2-7, with 9 bases lining up with TRBD1. The end of the DNA aligns better with TRBJ2-5, so the J call may be wrong. Per germline, CDR1 SGHTS and CDR2 YDEGEE. The CDR3 has 15 residues. The CDR3 region is CASSSGTGIQETQYF. Written as DNA, the CDR3 is TGTGCCAGCAGCTCGGGGACAGGGATTCAAGAGACCCAGTACTTC.

The table lists this clonotype with a count of one. The chain is built from TRBV2 and TRBJ1-5; D is possibly TRBD1 (6 bases). V was pared by 7 bases and J by 6 bases, with 13 bases between. This CDR3 spans 13 amino acids. Germline CDR1 SNHLY, CDR2 FYNNEI. In DNA form, the CDR3 reads TGTGCCAGCAAGGGGGGGCTGGGTCAGCCCCAGCATTTT. Residues: CASKGGLGQPQHF.

Only a few counts were recorded for this clonotype. The chain couples TRBV7-9 to TRBJ1-2, with 8 nucleotides matching TRBD1. V was pared by 3 bases and J by 8 bases, with 17 bases of the junction left unmatched. From germline, CDR1 is SEHNR and CDR2 FQNEAQ (reference sequence). The CDR3 runs to 17 residues. The CDR3 is CASSFRDAGTGRGGYTF. The CDR3 DNA is TGTGCCAGCAGCTTTAGAGACGCCGGGACAGGCCGCGGGGGCTACACCTTC.

This clonotype was seen ten or more times. The V gene is TRBV20-1, the J gene TRBJ2-7; 10 nucleotides match TRBD1. The CDR3 extends over 15 amino acids. Unmatched junction bases numbered 12, after V lost 5 bases and J lost 5 bases. Germline V gene sequence: CDR1 DFQATT, CDR2 SNEGSKA (reference sequence). Here the CDR3 reads CSALDETGGFNEQYF. DNA of the CDR3: TGCAGTGCTCTCGACGAGACAGGGGGCTTCAACGAGCAGTACTTC.

This chain uses TRBV27 with TRBJ2-1; D unresolved. The ends were cut back, 5 bases at V and 5 bases at J, with 10 bases in the middle. The germline gives CDR1 MNHEY, CDR2 SMNVEV (reference sequence). This CDR3 spans 13 amino acids. CDR3 region: CASSEWADNEQFF. The CDR3 DNA reads TGTGCCAGCAGTGAATGGGCGGACAATGAGCAGTTCTTC.

V usage is TRBV4-1 and J usage is TRBJ2-5; the match to TRBD1 covers 9 bases. The length of the CDR3 is 16 residues. Germline CDR1 MGHRA, CDR2 YSYEKL. The junction had 12 bases not matched to a gene; V was cut back by 4 bases and J by 6 bases. The CDR3 sequence: CASSPPNGQGRQTQYF. The CDR3 coding sequence is TGCGCCAGCAGCCCACCGAATGGACAGGGGAGGCAGACCCAGTACTTC.

This clonotype was picked up many times. The chain carries TRBV29-1 and TRBJ2-7; 8 bases are a match to TRBD2. V lost 6 bases, J lost 1 base, and 2 bases stayed unmatched. The CDR3 is 12 amino acids. Germline V lookup: CDR1 SQVTM, CDR2 ANQGSEA. The chain's CDR3 is CSVSGGSYEQYF. The CDR3 region has the DNA TGCAGCGTGAGCGGGGGTTCCTACGAGCAGTACTTC.